This is a list of T cell receptor beta chains from one sample in a study of blood T cells in healthy people across ages. TCRdb re-derived calls from the 5' RACE reads in MiXCR, one entry per CDR3 protein. Here the sample spans about 1.6 million distinct CDR3 sequences, roughly 32% being singletons. Material: blood. The receptors were gathered from a woman in her 30s in good health. CDR3s include the opening cysteine and the closing phenylalanine or tryptophan. A D gene is named only where the DNA matches it firmly. Only part of the rows carry a size: once, few, many, or a class if the clone is expanded.

CDR3 DNA,CDR3 protein,D gene,J gene,V gene,clone size
TGCGCCAGCAGCGAGGGACTAGCGGGCCCTAGGTCTGGCAATGAGCAGTTCTTC,CASSEGLAGPRSGNEQFF,TRBD2,TRBJ2-1,TRBV5-1,few
TGTGCCAGCAGTGCCGATAGCGGACTCTCCTACGAGCAGTACTTC,CASSADSGLSYEQYF,NA,TRBJ2-7,TRBV28,few
TGCAGTGCTAGCCCGACCTCCGGAGCGGGCACTGAAGCTTTCTTT,CSASPTSGAGTEAFF,NA,TRBJ1-1,TRBV20-1,NA
TGTGCCAGCAGCCGTCGACAGGGGCACCACAATGAGCAGTTCTTC,CASSRRQGHHNEQFF,TRBD1,TRBJ2-1,TRBV7-3,NA
TGTGCCAGCAGCTTGGTAGACGAACAAGAGACCCAGTACTTC,CASSLVDEQETQYF,NA,TRBJ2-5,TRBV5-6,NA
TGTGCCAGCAGTCGGACTAGCGGGAGGCGGTACGAGCAGTACTTC,CASSRTSGRRYEQYF,TRBD2,TRBJ2-7,TRBV28,NA
TGCGCCAGCAGCTTGTCTCCAAAGGCCGGTGAGCAGTTCTTC,CASSLSPKAGEQFF,NA,TRBJ2-1,TRBV5-1,NA
TGTGCCAGTAGTGACCGCGGGACGGCATATGCACCCCTCCACTTT,CASSDRGTAYAPLHF,NA,TRBJ1-6,TRBV19,NA
TGTGCCACCAGCAGAGATAGCGAGACTCTCGGCGATGAGCAGTTCTTC,CATSRDSETLGDEQFF,NA,TRBJ2-1,TRBV15,few
TGTGCCAGCGGGACTAGCGGAACGGGAGAGACCCAGTACTTC,CASGTSGTGETQYF,TRBD2,TRBJ2-5,TRBV28,NA
TGTGCCATCACCCCAGCCGTAGGACGGGACCGACCTAACTATGGCTACACCTTC,CAITPAVGRDRPNYGYTF,NA,TRBJ1-2,TRBV10-3,few
TGCAGTGCTCCCCGTAGCGGGAGGGAGCGCAATGAGCAGTTCTTC,CSAPRSGRERNEQFF,TRBD2,TRBJ2-1,TRBV20-1,NA
TGTGCCAGCACCGACTCAGGATTTGGTCACGAGCAGTACTTC,CASTDSGFGHEQYF,NA,TRBJ2-7,TRBV7-9,few
TGCGCCAGCAGCCAAGAAGGTCTTATAACGGGCACTGAAGCTTTCTTT,CASSQEGLITGTEAFF,NA,TRBJ1-1,TRBV4-1,few
TGCAGTGCTAGAGACAGGGCGGACGGCTACACCTTC,CSARDRADGYTF,NA,TRBJ1-2,TRBV20-1,NA
TGTGCCAGCAGTTACTTACCGCCAGGGTCAGGGGGAACTAATGAAAAACTGTTTTTT,CASSYLPPGSGGTNEKLFF,TRBD1,TRBJ1-4,TRBV6-5,NA
TGCGCCAGCAGTCGGACAGGGGGTAACTCCTACGAGCAGTACTTC,CASSRTGGNSYEQYF,TRBD1,TRBJ2-7,TRBV4-1,NA
TGCGCCAGCAGCGCTTCCCCGAGCGGGGGGGGAGTTGAGCAGTTCTTC,CASSASPSGGGVEQFF,TRBD2,TRBJ2-1,TRBV5-1,NA
TGTGCCAGCAGCGCCCCCAGGGACGCGGAGACCCAGTACTTC,CASSAPRDAETQYF,NA,TRBJ2-5,TRBV13,many
TGTGCCAGCAGTTACTTTGGGGACGAGACCCAGTACTTC,CASSYFGDETQYF,NA,TRBJ2-5,TRBV6-5,many
TGTGCCAGCATGCCAGGGTCCTATAGCTCCTACAATGAGCAGTTCTTC,CASMPGSYSSYNEQFF,NA,TRBJ2-1,TRBV2,NA
TGCAGTGCTAGAGATCCAGCAGGGACCCTCTCGGACGAGCAGTACTTC,CSARDPAGTLSDEQYF,NA,TRBJ2-7,TRBV20-1,NA
TGTGCCAGCAGTACCCACAGGAGCTCCTACAATGAGCAGTTCTTC,CASSTHRSSYNEQFF,NA,TRBJ2-1,TRBV27,once
TGTGCCAGCTCACCCCAGGGCCCCCCGACCTACGAGCAGTACTTC,CASSPQGPPTYEQYF,NA,TRBJ2-7,TRBV18,NA
TGTGCCATCACCTCTGGGGACAAGAATTCACCCCTCCACTTT,CAITSGDKNSPLHF,NA,TRBJ1-6,TRBV10-3,NA
TGTGCCAACAGCGTACCCTACAGCTTACAAGAGACCCAGTACTTC,CANSVPYSLQETQYF,NA,TRBJ2-5,TRBV7-2,NA
TGTGCCAGCAGGGATAACCTGTTCACAGATACGCAGTATTTT,CASRDNLFTDTQYF,NA,TRBJ2-3,TRBV6-1,NA
TGTGCCAGCAGCTTGAAGGAGCGCGGCTGGGGAGATACGCAGTATTTT,CASSLKERGWGDTQYF,NA,TRBJ2-3,TRBV5-6,NA
TGCAGTGCTAGCCGGGGACAGGCCAGAGAGGCCCAGTACTTC,CSASRGQAREAQYF,TRBD1,TRBJ2-5,TRBV20-1,few
TGTGCCAGCAGCTTGTTAAGATCAGGGCTAGGGGAGGAGACCCAGTACTTC,CASSLLRSGLGEETQYF,NA,TRBJ2-5,TRBV5-8,NA
TGTGCCACCAGCGGTCGGTCTAACTATGGCTACACCTTC,CATSGRSNYGYTF,NA,TRBJ1-2,TRBV15,few
TGTGCCAGCAGAAAAGGAAACAGGGAAATGGTCTACGAGCAGTACTTC,CASRKGNREMVYEQYF,NA,TRBJ2-7,TRBV9,NA
TGTGCCAGCAGGCCCCGGGACAGGGGGAATGCCCGTGAAGCTTTCTTT,CASRPRDRGNAREAFF,TRBD1,TRBJ1-1,TRBV28,NA
TGTGCCAGCAGTGATGGAGGGAGAGGGTTTTCCTACGAGCAGTACTTC,CASSDGGRGFSYEQYF,NA,TRBJ2-7,TRBV2,NA
TGTGCCAGCTCACAAGATGAACAGGTTTCCTCCGGGGAGCTGTTTTTT,CASSQDEQVSSGELFF,NA,TRBJ2-2,TRBV18,few